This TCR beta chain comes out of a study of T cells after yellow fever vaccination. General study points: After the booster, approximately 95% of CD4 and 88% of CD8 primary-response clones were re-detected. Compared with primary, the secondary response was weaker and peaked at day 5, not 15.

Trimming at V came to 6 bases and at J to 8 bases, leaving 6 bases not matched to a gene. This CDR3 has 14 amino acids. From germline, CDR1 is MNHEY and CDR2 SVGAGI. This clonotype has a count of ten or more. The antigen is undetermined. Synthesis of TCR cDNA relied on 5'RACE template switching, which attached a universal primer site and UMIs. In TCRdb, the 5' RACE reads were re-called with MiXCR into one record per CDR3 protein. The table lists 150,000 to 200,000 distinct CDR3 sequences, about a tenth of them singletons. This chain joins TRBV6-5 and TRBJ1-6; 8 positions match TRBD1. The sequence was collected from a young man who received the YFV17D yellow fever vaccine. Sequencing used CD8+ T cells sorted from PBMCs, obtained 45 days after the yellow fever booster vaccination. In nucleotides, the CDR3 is TGTGCCAGCAGCCCCGGACAGGGCGATTCACCCCTCCACTTT. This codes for CASSPGQGDSPLHF.